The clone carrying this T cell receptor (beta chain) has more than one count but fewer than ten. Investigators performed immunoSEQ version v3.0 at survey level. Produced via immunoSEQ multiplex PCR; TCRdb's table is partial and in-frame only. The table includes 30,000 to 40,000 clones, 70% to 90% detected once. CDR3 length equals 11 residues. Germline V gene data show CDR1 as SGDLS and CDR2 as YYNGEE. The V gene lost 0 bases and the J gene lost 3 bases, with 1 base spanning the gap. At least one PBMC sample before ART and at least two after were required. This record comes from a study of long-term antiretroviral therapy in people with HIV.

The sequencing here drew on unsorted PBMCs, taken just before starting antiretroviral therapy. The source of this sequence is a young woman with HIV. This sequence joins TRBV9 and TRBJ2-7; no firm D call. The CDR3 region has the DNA TGTGCCAGCAGCGTAGGCTACGAGCAGTACTTC. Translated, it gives CASSVGYEQYF.